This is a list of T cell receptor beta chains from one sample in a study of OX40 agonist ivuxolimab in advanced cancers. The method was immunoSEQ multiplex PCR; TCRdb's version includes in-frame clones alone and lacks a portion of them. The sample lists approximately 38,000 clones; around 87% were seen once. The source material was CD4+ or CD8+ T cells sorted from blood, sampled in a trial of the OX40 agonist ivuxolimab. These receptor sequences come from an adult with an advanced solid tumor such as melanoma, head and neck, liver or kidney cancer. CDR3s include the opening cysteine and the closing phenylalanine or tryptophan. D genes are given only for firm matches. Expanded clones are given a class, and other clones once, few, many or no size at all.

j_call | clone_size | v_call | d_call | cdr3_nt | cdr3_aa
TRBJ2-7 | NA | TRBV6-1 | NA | TGTGCCAGCGTCACCGAGGACATGATCGAGCAGTACTTC | CASVTEDMIEQYF
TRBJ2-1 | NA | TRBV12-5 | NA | TGTGCTAGTGGTTTTTACAATGAGCAGTTCTTC | CASGFYNEQFF
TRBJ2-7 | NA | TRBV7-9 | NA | TGTGCCAGCAGCGAGGGTTTTTGGTCCTACGAGCAGTACTTC | CASSEGFWSYEQYF
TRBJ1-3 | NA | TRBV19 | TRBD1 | TGTGCCAGTACCGGGACAGCCTCTGGAAACACCATATATTTT | CASTGTASGNTIYF
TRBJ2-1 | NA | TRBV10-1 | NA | TGCGCCAGCAGTGAGTCGAAACAGGACGGATACAATGAGCAGTTCTTC | CASSESKQDGYNEQFF
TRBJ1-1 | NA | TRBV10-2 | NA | TGCGCCAGCAGTGAGTCCTGGGGGGCTGAAGCTTTCTTT | CASSESWGAEAFF
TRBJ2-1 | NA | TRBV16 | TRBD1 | TGTGCCAGCAGCCAATCTGGGACAGGTACATATGAGCAGTTCTTC | CASSQSGTGTYEQFF
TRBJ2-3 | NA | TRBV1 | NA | TGCACCAGCAGCCAAGATCAAGAAGGTTGCACAGATACGCAGTATTTT | CTSSQDQEGCTDTQYF
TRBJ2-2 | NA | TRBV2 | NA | TGTGCCAGCACCTCCCGGGGGCCGCCTTACGGGGAGCTGTTTTTT | CASTSRGPPYGELFF
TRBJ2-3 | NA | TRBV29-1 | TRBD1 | TGCAGCCCCCGGAAACAGGGGCCAGATACGCAGTATTTT | CSPRKQGPDTQYF
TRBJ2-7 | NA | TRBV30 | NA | TGTGCCTGGAGTGTACTAAGGAGGGGGACCTACGAGCAGTACTTC | CAWSVLRRGTYEQYF
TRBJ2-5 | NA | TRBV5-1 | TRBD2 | TGCGCCAGCAGCCCCGGTACACTAGCGGGGGGAGAGACCCAGTACTTC | CASSPGTLAGGETQYF
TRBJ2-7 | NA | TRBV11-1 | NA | TGTGCCAGCAGCCAAAACCCTGGGGGCGGGGGATTCTACGAGCAGTACTTC | CASSQNPGGGGFYEQYF
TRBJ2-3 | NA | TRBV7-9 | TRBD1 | TGTGCCAGCAGCTTAGCCGGACAGGGGGGAGGAGATACGCAGTATTTT | CASSLAGQGGGDTQYF
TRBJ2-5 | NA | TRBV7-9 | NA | TGTGCCAGCAGCTCAGGACTGAAAGAGACCCAGTACTTC | CASSSGLKETQYF
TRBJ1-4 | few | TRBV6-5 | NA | TGTGCCAGCAGTCCCTCAGGGGCGACTAATGAAAAACTGTTTTTT | CASSPSGATNEKLFF
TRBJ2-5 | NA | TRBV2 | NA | TGTGCCAGCTATTCTACGGTAGGAGAGACCCAGTACTTC | CASYSTVGETQYF
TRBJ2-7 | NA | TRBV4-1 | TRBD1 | TGCGCCAGCAGCCAAAATGAGGGGGCGGCCTACGAGCAGTACTTC | CASSQNEGAAYEQYF
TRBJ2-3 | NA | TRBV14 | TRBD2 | TGTGCCAGCAGCCAAGCCACTAGCGGGAGGGCCTCAAATACGCAGTATTTT | CASSQATSGRASNTQYF
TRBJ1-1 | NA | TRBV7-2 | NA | TGTGCCAGCAGCTACGGGGTTGGCACTGAAGCTTTCTTT | CASSYGVGTEAFF
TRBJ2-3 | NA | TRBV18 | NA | TGTGCCAGCTCACCACGTATGTCAGATACGCAGTATTTT | CASSPRMSDTQYF
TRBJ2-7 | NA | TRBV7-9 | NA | TGTGCCAGCAGCTTAGAGGTAGGCCCCTACGAGCAGTACTTC | CASSLEVGPYEQYF
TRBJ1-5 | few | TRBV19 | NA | TGTGCCAGTAGTCCCTTTGGGGGAGCTCCCGGTCAGCCCCAGCATTTT | CASSPFGGAPGQPQHF
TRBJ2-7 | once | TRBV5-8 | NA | TGTGCCAGCAGCCCAAAAAACATATACGAGCAGTACTTC | CASSPKNIYEQYF
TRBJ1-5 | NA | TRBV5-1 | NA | TGCGCCAGCAGCATAGGACAGAATCAGCCCCAGCATTTT | CASSIGQNQPQHF
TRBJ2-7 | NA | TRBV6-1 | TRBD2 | TGTGCCAGCAGTGAAGCCTCGGGACTAGCTGGTCACGAGCAGTACTTC | CASSEASGLAGHEQYF
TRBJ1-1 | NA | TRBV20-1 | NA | TGCAGTGCGAGCCCGAACACTGAAGCTTTCTTT | CSASPNTEAFF
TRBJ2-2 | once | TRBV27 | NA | TGTGCCAGCAGTCCGAACACCGGGGAGCTGTTTTTT | CASSPNTGELFF
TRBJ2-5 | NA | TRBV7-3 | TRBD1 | TGTGCCAGCAGCCCAGGGCCTAGGAACAGGGGGCGAGAGACCCAGTACTTC | CASSPGPRNRGRETQYF
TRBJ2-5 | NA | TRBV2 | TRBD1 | TGTGCCAGCAGAGGACAGGGGGTAGGATTAGAGACCCAGTACTTC | CASRGQGVGLETQYF
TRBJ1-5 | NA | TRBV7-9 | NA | TGTGCCAGCAGCCCCAGAGATACTAGCAATCAGCCCCAGCATTTT | CASSPRDTSNQPQHF
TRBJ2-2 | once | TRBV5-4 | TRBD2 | TGTGCCAGCACCCTGACTAGCGGGGGGTCGGGGGCCGGGGAGCTGTTTTTT | CASTLTSGGSGAGELFF
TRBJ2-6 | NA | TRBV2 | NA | TGTGCCACCAAAGGAATAAGTACTGGGGCCAACGTCCTGACTTTC | CATKGISTGANVLTF
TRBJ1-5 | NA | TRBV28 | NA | TGTGCCAGCAGCTCCGCAAGTGGCTATCAGCCCCAGCATTTT | CASSSASGYQPQHF
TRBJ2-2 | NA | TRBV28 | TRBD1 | TGTGCCAGCAGTTTAAGGGACAGGGCGTACACCGGGGAGCTGTTTTTT | CASSLRDRAYTGELFF
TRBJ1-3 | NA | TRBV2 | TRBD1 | TGTGCCAGCATCTATGACAGGGGGCTCGGAAACACCATATATTTT | CASIYDRGLGNTIYF
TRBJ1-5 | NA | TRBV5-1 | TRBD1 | TGCGCCAGCAGCTTAACAGGGGCAAGCAATCAGCCCCAGCATTTT | CASSLTGASNQPQHF